The rows below give T cell receptor beta chains drawn from one sample of a study of neoadjuvant anti-PD-1 for oral cavity cancer. Some clones are missing from TCRdb's copy, which holds only in-frame ones; the method was immunoSEQ multiplex PCR. The sample holds around 81,000 clones, less than 85% seen once. Sequencing was performed on PBMCs, taken before nivolumab (anti-PD-1) treatment. These receptors all come from a person aged 40 to 85 with oral cavity squamous cell carcinoma. Both conserved end residues are part of each CDR3. The order of the fields is clone size, J gene, V gene, D gene, CDR3 protein, CDR3 DNA. D genes are given only for firm matches. Rows give clone size only sometimes, using once, few, many, or a class for an expanded clone.

.,TRBJ2-5,TRBV4-2,.,CASSQDIDSLGETQYF,TGTGCCAGCAGCCAAGATATCGACAGTTTAGGGGAGACCCAGTACTTC
.,TRBJ2-3,TRBV5-6,.,CASSLGTHTDTQYF,TGTGCCAGCAGCCTCGGGACCCACACAGATACGCAGTATTTT
.,TRBJ2-5,TRBV6-5,.,CASSPRSQETQYF,TGTGCCAGCAGTCCACGGTCCCAAGAGACCCAGTACTTC
once,TRBJ2-3,TRBV5-1,.,CASSFMRGTDTQYF,TGCGCCAGCAGCTTTATGAGGGGCACAGATACGCAGTATTTT
.,TRBJ2-7,TRBV10-3,.,CAISESSPVFLIYEQYF,TGTGCCATCAGTGAGTCTAGCCCGGTTTTTCTTATCTACGAGCAGTACTTC
.,TRBJ1-2,TRBV6-5,.,CASRPTTAYGYTF,TGTGCCAGCAGACCGACGACAGCCTATGGCTACACCTTC
.,TRBJ2-3,TRBV6-5,.,CASSYALSTDTQYF,TGTGCCAGCAGTTACGCTCTGTCCACAGATACGCAGTATTTT
.,TRBJ2-5,TRBV5-1,TRBD2,CASSTGLAGQPQYF,TGCGCCAGCAGCACGGGACTAGCGGGTCAGCCCCAGTACTTC
once,TRBJ2-3,TRBV30,TRBD2,CAWSVQASGRADTQYF,TGTGCCTGGAGTGTACAGGCTAGCGGGAGGGCAGATACGCAGTATTTT
.,TRBJ2-3,TRBV10-3,.,CAISEGGGVTDTQYF,TGTGCCATCAGTGAGGGGGGAGGCGTCACAGATACGCAGTATTTT
.,TRBJ2-1,TRBV6-6,TRBD1,CASSITGGQGNEQFF,TGTGCCAGCAGTATAACAGGGGGCCAAGGCAATGAGCAGTTCTTC
few,TRBJ2-3,TRBV30,TRBD2,CAWGRDGRMTDTQYF,TGTGCCTGGGGTAGAGACGGGAGGATGACAGATACGCAGTATTTT
.,TRBJ1-2,TRBV6-5,TRBD1,CASSRGTGGSGYTF,TGTGCCAGCAGCAGAGGGACAGGGGGAAGCGGCTACACCTTC
.,TRBJ1-2,TRBV2,TRBD1,CASTKGQGVGPNYGYTF,TGTGCCAGCACTAAAGGACAGGGGGTAGGTCCTAACTATGGCTACACCTTC
.,TRBJ2-7,TRBV21-1,.,CASSKEGTDSVYEQYF,TGTGCCAGCAGCAAAGAGGGGACAGACTCCGTCTACGAGCAGTACTTC
.,TRBJ1-5,TRBV5-4,.,CASSSQGQPQHF,TGTGCCAGCAGCTCACAGGGTCAGCCCCAGCATTTT
.,TRBJ2-2,TRBV7-3,TRBD2,CASSFSGRGSGELFF,TGTGCCAGCAGCTTCAGCGGGAGAGGGTCCGGGGAGCTGTTTTTT
.,TRBJ2-1,TRBV13,.,CASSSRSGLRYNEQFF,TGTGCCAGCAGCTCCAGATCGGGACTCCGATACAATGAGCAGTTCTTC
.,TRBJ1-5,TRBV19,.,CASSPPLGNQPQHF,TGTGCCAGTAGCCCCCCGCTGGGCAATCAGCCCCAGCATTTT
.,TRBJ1-1,TRBV29-1,TRBD1,CSVQGGPSAVNTEAFF,TGCAGCGTTCAGGGGGGGCCATCCGCCGTGAACACTGAAGCTTTCTTT
once,TRBJ2-2,TRBV6-5,.,CASRSPGERELFF,TGTGCCAGCAGGTCCCCGGGAGAGAGGGAGCTGTTTTTT
.,TRBJ2-7,TRBV19,TRBD2,CASSILRGNSYEQYF,TGTGCCAGTAGTATTTTGCGGGGGAACTCCTACGAGCAGTACTTC
.,TRBJ1-1,TRBV9,.,CASSVGQRDTEAFF,TGTGCCAGCAGCGTAGGGCAGAGAGACACTGAAGCTTTCTTT
once,TRBJ2-2,TRBV30,TRBD2,CAWAIAGAWITGELFF,TGTGCCTGGGCCATAGCGGGAGCTTGGATCACCGGGGAGCTGTTTTTT